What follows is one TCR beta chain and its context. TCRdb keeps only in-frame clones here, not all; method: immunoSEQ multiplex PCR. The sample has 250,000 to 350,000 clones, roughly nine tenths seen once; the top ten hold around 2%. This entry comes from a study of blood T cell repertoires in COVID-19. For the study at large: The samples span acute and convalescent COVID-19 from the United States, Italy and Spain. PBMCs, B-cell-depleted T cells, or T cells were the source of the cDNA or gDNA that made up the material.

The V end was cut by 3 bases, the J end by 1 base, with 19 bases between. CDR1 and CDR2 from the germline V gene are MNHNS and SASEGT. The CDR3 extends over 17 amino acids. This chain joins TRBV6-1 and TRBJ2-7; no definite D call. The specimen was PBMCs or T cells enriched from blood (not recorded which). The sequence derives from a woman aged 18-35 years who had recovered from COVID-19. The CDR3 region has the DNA TGTGCCAGCAGTGAGATGTATTCGGAACAGATATCCTACGAGCAGTACTTC. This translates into CASSEMYSEQISYEQYF.